The 17 T cell receptor beta chains presented below share a single source sample, sequenced in a study of T cell responses to AZD1222 COVID-19 vaccine. Repertoires were generated with immunoSEQ multiplex PCR, while TCRdb's copy carries only in-frame clones and drops some. The sample holds over 100,000 clones, about nine tenths seen once. The specimen comprised peripheral blood, sampled on day 0 of AZD1222 vaccination. Receptor source: an adult in good health.

V is TRBV3-1 (or the pseudogene TRBV3-2) and J is TRBJ1-3; D is possibly TRBD1 (5 bases). Trimming pared 1 base from V and 0 bases from J, leaving 13 bases between. Per the germline V gene, CDR1 is LGHDT and CDR2 is YNNKEL (reference sequence). The CDR3 length is 17 residues. CDR3 region: CASSQGDHRSSGNTIYF. The CDR3 nucleotides are TGTGCCAGCAGCCAAGGAGACCACAGGTCCTCTGGAAACACCATATATTTT.

The J gene is TRBJ1-4, the V gene TRBV6-6, with 7 bases matching TRBD1. Per germline, CDR1 MNHNY and CDR2 SVGAGI (reference sequence). V lost 2 bases and J lost 5; bases outside the gene matches: 8. The CDR3 totals 16 residues. CDR3 region: CASSYPTGQQNEKLFF. The CDR3 coding sequence is TGTGCCAGCAGTTACCCAACGGGACAGCAAAATGAAAAACTGTTTTTT.

CDR3 nucleotides: TGTGCCAGCAGCTTAGGGACAGGGGGTGTGGATGAAGCTTTCTTT. It yields the protein CASSLGTGGVDEAFF. The genes are TRBV7-9 and TRBJ1-1; the match to TRBD1 covers 10 bases. Trimming at V came to 1 base and at J to 7 bases, leaving 6 bases not matched to a gene. This CDR3 contains 15 residues. Per germline, CDR1 SEHNR and CDR2 FQNEAQ (reference sequence). Looking up the rest from reference TRBV7-9 and TRBJ1-1 gives the full variable domain: DTGVSQNPRHKITKRGQNVTFRCDPISEHNRLYWYRQTLGQGPEFLTYFQNEAQLEKSRLLSDRFSAERPKGSFSTLEIQRTEQGDSAMYLCASSLGTGGVDEAFFGQGTRLTVV.

V is TRBV27 and J is TRBJ1-6; D is unclear. CDR1 and CDR2 from the germline V gene are MNHEY and SMNVEV (reference sequence). The V and J ends lost 7 bases and 10 bases respectively, with 11 bases between them. This CDR3 has 12 residues. The CDR3: CASTSGRSPLHF. The CDR3 coding sequence is TGTGCCAGCACCTCGGGCAGATCACCCCTCCACTTT.

V usage is TRBV2 and J usage is TRBJ1-2; 8 bases align to TRBD1. V was pared by 7 bases and J by 5 bases, with 6 bases of the junction left unmatched. Germline CDR1 SNHLY, CDR2 FYNNEI. The CDR3 is 13 residues long. For the CDR3, the DNA is TGTGCCAGCACCATGGGACAGGTGTATGGCTACACCTTC. Protein: CASTMGQVYGYTF.

The DNA for the CDR3 is TGTGCCAGCAGGCCAGGGTGGAACACTGAAGCTTTCTTT. Amino acid sequence: CASRPGWNTEAFF. V usage is TRBV12-3 or TRBV12-4 and J usage is TRBJ1-1; D perhaps matches TRBD1 (5 bases). The CDR3 is 13 amino acids. Trimming pared 6 bases from V and 1 base from J, leaving 9 bases between.

This clone was seen only once. V is TRBV4-1 and J is TRBJ1-2; D uncertain. Trimming removed 5 bases at V and 4 bases at J, with 14 bases between. This CDR3 comprises 14 residues. Germline CDR1 reads MGHRA; CDR2 reads YSYEKL. Written as DNA, the CDR3 is TGCGCCAGCAGCTTCTCGACTGAGCCCTATGGCTACACCTTC. This sequence encodes CASSFSTEPYGYTF.

The chain employs TRBV6-5 and TRBJ1-5; D may be TRBD1 (5 bases). V was trimmed by 4 bases and J by 7 bases, leaving 11 bases between them. Germline CDR1 MNHEY, CDR2 SVGAGI. There are 13 residues in the CDR3. The DNA of the CDR3 is TGTGCCAGCAGTTTGGGGGAATCCCAGCCCCAGCATTTT. Amino acids: CASSLGESQPQHF.

In this sample, this clone turned up a few times. The chain links TRBV11-2 to TRBJ1-5; D may be TRBD1 (6 bases). The V end was cut by 5 bases, the J end by 5 bases, with 16 bases between. CDR3 length equals 15 residues. The germline gives CDR1 SGHAT, CDR2 FQNNGV. In nucleotides, the CDR3 is TGTGCCAGCAGCCTTGACGGGGGCTTGGATCAGCCCCAGCATTTT. Protein product: CASSLDGGLDQPQHF.

The J gene is TRBJ1-5, the V gene TRBV2; maybe TRBD1 (5 bases). CDR1 is SNHLY and CDR2 is FYNNEI in the germline V gene. CDR3 length equals 13 residues. The V end lost 3 bases, the J end lost 9 bases, and 12 bases lay between the germline ends. In nucleotides, the CDR3 is TGTGCCAGCAGTGAGGAGGACAATGTGCCCCAGCATTTT. It translates to CASSEEDNVPQHF.

The J gene is TRBJ2-3, the V gene TRBV5-6; TRBD1 matches 8 bases. The V and J ends lost 4 bases and 6 bases, in that order; junction bases with no gene match: 7. The CDR3 covers 14 residues. In germline, CDR1 is SGHDT, CDR2 YYEEEE. The CDR3 region is CASSTGQGSDTQYF. The CDR3 region has the DNA TGTGCCAGCAGCACCGGACAGGGTTCGGATACGCAGTATTTT. The entire variable domain, with the rest obtained from reference TRBV5-6 and TRBJ2-3, is as follows: DAGVTQSPTHLIKTRGQQVTLRCSPKSGHDTVSWYQQALGQGPQFIFQYYEEEERQRGNFPDRFSGHQFPNYSSELNVNALLLGDSALYLCASSTGQGSDTQYFGPGTRLTVL.

The rearrangement links TRBV11-2 to TRBJ1-2, with 12 bases matching TRBD1. This CDR3 contains 16 residues. The germline CDR1 and CDR2 sequences are SGHAT and FQNNGV. The trim removed 4 bases at V and 3 bases at J, leaving 6 bases unmatched. The CDR3 sequence is CASSSGTGGQYYGYTF. The CDR3 DNA reads as TGTGCCAGCAGCTCCGGGACAGGGGGCCAGTACTATGGCTACACCTTC.

The rearrangement joins TRBV29-1 to TRBJ2-7, with a tentative D call TRBD2 (5 bases). The germline V gene has CDR1 SQVTM and CDR2 ANQGSEA. This CDR3 contains 12 residues. V was trimmed by 4 bases and J by 4 bases, leaving 11 bases between them. CDR3 in DNA: TGCAGCGTTGTGAGAACGGGGTACGAGCAGTACTTC. Encoded protein: CSVVRTGYEQYF.

J is TRBJ1-2 and V is TRBV5-1; D gene uncertain. Looked up from germline, CDR1 is SGHRS and CDR2 is YFSETQ. The CDR3 has 12 residues. V lost 1 base to trimming and J lost 8 bases, with 9 bases between them. CDR3 protein: CASSLINGGYTF. DNA of the CDR3: TGCGCCAGCAGCTTGATCAACGGGGGCTACACCTTC.

The V gene is TRBV5-1, the J gene TRBJ1-2; TRBD1 might be the D (5 bases). This CDR3 spans 17 amino acids. V was pared by 0 bases and J by 0 bases, with 15 bases between. The germline V gene has CDR1 SGHRS and CDR2 YFSETQ. CDR3 nucleotides: TGCGCCAGCAGCTTGGTTGTGGGGGGAGCCTCTAACTATGGCTACACCTTC. Its translation is CASSLVVGGASNYGYTF.

This chain joins TRBV5-1 and TRBJ2-5; 8 nucleotides line up with TRBD2. Trimming at V came to 1 base and at J to 5 bases, leaving 10 bases not matched to a gene. The CDR3 sequence is 16 residues long. Germline CDR1 is SGHRS and CDR2 is YFSETQ. The CDR3 nucleotides read TGCGCCAGCAGCTTGTTCCCAGCGGGAGAGGGGGAGACCCAGTACTTC. This gives the protein CASSLFPAGEGETQYF.

This chain uses TRBV21-1 with TRBJ1-2. TRBV21-1 is shown as a pseudogene. The CDR3 length is 14 residues. CDR3 protein: CASSKLGGVCGYTF. DNA for the CDR3: TGTGCCAGCAGCAAACTCGGGGGGGTTTGTGGCTACACCTTC.